The sequence of this T cell receptor beta chain was determined in a study of cytomegalovirus exposure and HLA in healthy donors. Study observations and caveats: In most subjects, TCR beta sequences reportedly gave accurate predictions of HLA-A and HLA-B alleles.

This PCR relied on a set of 60 Vbeta primers and 13 Jbeta primers. Clones were sequenced by immunoSEQ multiplex PCR, and TCRdb holds only the in-frame ones, with some missing. Counted here are 200,000 to 300,000 clones, approximately 84% occurring once; the ten biggest clones make up about 2%. Trimming took 6 bases from V and 3 from J; bases not matched to a gene: 7. Germline lookup yields CDR1 MDHEN and CDR2 SYDVKM. The CDR3 is 15 amino acids. This clone came up once. Its specificity is not known. This chain links TRBV28 with TRBJ2-3, with 9 nucleotides matching TRBD1. The clonotype comes from a woman in her thirties or forties in good health and CMV-seropositive. The sample taken for sequencing was PBMCs. The CDR3 loop is CASRPDRGRTDTQYF. CDR3 sequence (DNA): TGTGCCAGCAGGCCGGACAGGGGACGGACAGATACGCAGTATTTT.